The rows below give T cell receptor beta chains drawn from one sample of a study of blood T cells in healthy people across ages. TCRdb reprocessed the 5' RACE reads with MiXCR, giving one entry per CDR3 protein. The sample shows 600,000 or so distinct CDR3 sequences, more than 45% of them seen only once. The sample consisted of blood. Receptors were obtained from a man aged 80 or over in good health. CDR3s include the opening cysteine and the closing phenylalanine or tryptophan. Each record gives: V gene, J gene, clone size, CDR3 length, D gene, CDR3 DNA, CDR3 protein. A D gene is named only where the DNA matches it firmly. Clone sizes are given selectively: once, few, many, or a class where the clone is expanded.

v_call: TRBV7-9
j_call: TRBJ2-1
clone_size: few
cdr3_length: 16
d_call: TRBD2
cdr3_nt: TGTGCCAGCAGCTTAGCCATCGCTAGCGGATACAATGAGCAGTTCTTC
cdr3_aa: CASSLAIASGYNEQFF

v_call: TRBV11-2
j_call: TRBJ2-7
clone_size: .
cdr3_length: 11
d_call: .
cdr3_nt: TGTGCCAGCAGCGTTCACTACGAGCAGTACTTC
cdr3_aa: CASSVHYEQYF

v_call: TRBV7-8
j_call: TRBJ2-5
clone_size: few
cdr3_length: 14
d_call: .
cdr3_nt: TGTGCCAGCAGCTTAGGGGGGGCGAAAGAGACCCAGTACTTC
cdr3_aa: CASSLGGAKETQYF

v_call: TRBV20-1
j_call: TRBJ2-7
clone_size: once
cdr3_length: 15
d_call: .
cdr3_nt: TGCAGTGCTTCCCCAGGGGCTAGCGGATACAATGAGCAGTACTTC
cdr3_aa: CSASPGASGYNEQYF

v_call: TRBV20-1
j_call: TRBJ1-1
clone_size: .
cdr3_length: 13
d_call: .
cdr3_nt: TGCAGTGCCCCCCGGGGGCGGAACACTGAAGCTTTCTTT
cdr3_aa: CSAPRGRNTEAFF

v_call: TRBV4-3
j_call: TRBJ2-1
clone_size: .
cdr3_length: 15
d_call: .
cdr3_nt: TGCGCCAGCAGCCAAGATAACCTTGGAGGGAATGAGCAGTTCTTC
cdr3_aa: CASSQDNLGGNEQFF

v_call: TRBV7-8
j_call: TRBJ1-6
clone_size: .
cdr3_length: 16
d_call: TRBD1
cdr3_nt: TGTGCCAGCAGCCAGACAGGGGAAGCCGCTAATTCACCCCTCCACTTT
cdr3_aa: CASSQTGEAANSPLHF

v_call: TRBV10-3
j_call: TRBJ1-1
clone_size: once
cdr3_length: 11
d_call: .
cdr3_nt: TGTGCCATCAGGACGAACACTGAAGCTTTCTTT
cdr3_aa: CAIRTNTEAFF

v_call: TRBV6-5
j_call: TRBJ2-3
clone_size: many
cdr3_length: 15
d_call: TRBD2
cdr3_nt: TGTGCCAGCAGGACTGCAGCGGGAGGAGAAGATACGCAGTATTTT
cdr3_aa: CASRTAAGGEDTQYF

v_call: TRBV7-2
j_call: TRBJ2-1
clone_size: .
cdr3_length: 12
d_call: TRBD2
cdr3_nt: TGTGCCAGCAGCCAGAGCGGGAGTGAGCAGTTCTTC
cdr3_aa: CASSQSGSEQFF

v_call: TRBV10-3
j_call: TRBJ2-7
clone_size: .
cdr3_length: 12
d_call: .
cdr3_nt: TGTGCCATCAGTGAGTACTCCTACGAGCAGTACTTC
cdr3_aa: CAISEYSYEQYF

v_call: TRBV28
j_call: TRBJ2-5
clone_size: few
cdr3_length: 15
d_call: .
cdr3_nt: TGTGCCAGCAGTGGGGTCGGAGCGGCTCAAGAGACCCAGTACTTC
cdr3_aa: CASSGVGAAQETQYF

v_call: TRBV5-1
j_call: TRBJ2-1
clone_size: few
cdr3_length: 16
d_call: .
cdr3_nt: TGCGCCAGCAGCCTCAGGGGCGGGGGTCCCTACAATGAGCAGTTCTTC
cdr3_aa: CASSLRGGGPYNEQFF

v_call: TRBV28
j_call: TRBJ2-5
clone_size: few
cdr3_length: 12
d_call: .
cdr3_nt: TGTGCCAGCACTGCAGGGAGCGGGACCCAGTACTTC
cdr3_aa: CASTAGSGTQYF

v_call: TRBV2
j_call: TRBJ1-2
clone_size: .
cdr3_length: 13
d_call: .
cdr3_nt: TGTGCCAGCAGTGCGAAGGTAACGGAAGGCTACACCTTC
cdr3_aa: CASSAKVTEGYTF

v_call: TRBV7-9
j_call: TRBJ2-3
clone_size: .
cdr3_length: 16
d_call: TRBD1
cdr3_nt: TGTGCCAGCAGCCCCGGACAGGGGACAAGCACAGATACGCAGTATTTT
cdr3_aa: CASSPGQGTSTDTQYF

v_call: TRBV5-1
j_call: TRBJ2-1
clone_size: .
cdr3_length: 15
d_call: .
cdr3_nt: TGCGCCAGCACCCGGGGGGCCCTAATATCGCATGAGCAGTTCTTC
cdr3_aa: CASTRGALISHEQFF

v_call: TRBV28
j_call: TRBJ2-1
clone_size: few
cdr3_length: 17
d_call: .
cdr3_nt: TGTGCCAGCAGTCCCCGATGGGGGCTTACACTTTACAATGAGCAGTTCTTC
cdr3_aa: CASSPRWGLTLYNEQFF

v_call: TRBV14
j_call: TRBJ2-6
clone_size: few
cdr3_length: 20
d_call: TRBD1
cdr3_nt: TGTGCCAGCAGCCGGTTACCGGGACAGCACTCAGACTCTGGGGCCAACGTCCTGACTTTC
cdr3_aa: CASSRLPGQHSDSGANVLTF

v_call: TRBV6-5
j_call: TRBJ1-5
clone_size: many
cdr3_length: 14
d_call: TRBD1
cdr3_nt: TGTGCCAGCAGCCTGGGACAGGGTGCGGGGCCCCAGCATTTT
cdr3_aa: CASSLGQGAGPQHF

v_call: TRBV20-1
j_call: TRBJ2-1
clone_size: .
cdr3_length: 14
d_call: .
cdr3_nt: TGCAGTGCTAGATCACGAGTCTCCCGGAATGAGCAGTTCTTC
cdr3_aa: CSARSRVSRNEQFF

v_call: TRBV6-2/TRBV6-3
j_call: TRBJ2-5
clone_size: many
cdr3_length: 15
d_call: TRBD1
cdr3_nt: TGTGCCAGCAGGCTTGGACAGGGCTCACAAGAGACCCAGTACTTC
cdr3_aa: CASRLGQGSQETQYF

v_call: TRBV20-1
j_call: TRBJ2-1
clone_size: many
cdr3_length: 12
d_call: .
cdr3_nt: TGCAGTGCGGGCGGGGCCTACAATGAGCAGTTCTTC
cdr3_aa: CSAGGAYNEQFF

v_call: TRBV20-1
j_call: TRBJ2-1
clone_size: .
cdr3_length: 13
d_call: TRBD1
cdr3_nt: TGCAGTGCTAATAGGGGGCCGGGCGATGAGCAGTTCTTC
cdr3_aa: CSANRGPGDEQFF

v_call: TRBV7-9
j_call: TRBJ1-2
clone_size: .
cdr3_length: 13
d_call: TRBD1
cdr3_nt: TGTGCCAGCAGGCAGGGGGCCGGCTATGGCTACACCTTC
cdr3_aa: CASRQGAGYGYTF

v_call: TRBV5-1
j_call: TRBJ2-7
clone_size: .
cdr3_length: 15
d_call: .
cdr3_nt: TGCGCCAGCAGCTTGGATAGCAACCTCTACAATGAGCAGTACTTC
cdr3_aa: CASSLDSNLYNEQYF

v_call: TRBV12-3/TRBV12-4
j_call: TRBJ2-7
clone_size: .
cdr3_length: 13
d_call: .
cdr3_nt: TGTGCCGGCACCAAACAGTTGGGCTACGAGCAGTACTTC
cdr3_aa: CAGTKQLGYEQYF

v_call: TRBV10-3
j_call: TRBJ2-1
clone_size: few
cdr3_length: 16
d_call: .
cdr3_nt: TGTGCCATCAGTGAGTCGACGGAGGGTAGGGGCAATGAGCAGTTCTTC
cdr3_aa: CAISESTEGRGNEQFF

v_call: TRBV6-6
j_call: TRBJ2-1
clone_size: .
cdr3_length: 14
d_call: .
cdr3_nt: TGTGCCAACAGTTCCGACCCCGTGGCAGGGGAGCAGTTCTTC
cdr3_aa: CANSSDPVAGEQFF

v_call: TRBV4-3
j_call: TRBJ2-7
clone_size: .
cdr3_length: 15
d_call: TRBD2
cdr3_nt: TGCGCCAGCAGCCAGAGGACTAGCGGGAGCTACGAGCAGTACTTC
cdr3_aa: CASSQRTSGSYEQYF

v_call: TRBV20-1
j_call: TRBJ1-2
clone_size: .
cdr3_length: 14
d_call: .
cdr3_nt: TGCAGTGCCATCCCGGGACACCCAAACTATGGCTACACCTTC
cdr3_aa: CSAIPGHPNYGYTF

v_call: TRBV10-3
j_call: TRBJ1-2
clone_size: .
cdr3_length: 14
d_call: .
cdr3_nt: TGTGCCATCAGTGAAGGAGACTTAAACTATGGCTACACCTTC
cdr3_aa: CAISEGDLNYGYTF

v_call: TRBV25-1
j_call: TRBJ2-1
clone_size: .
cdr3_length: 17
d_call: TRBD1
cdr3_nt: TGTGCCAGCAGTGATTTTATAGGGACAGGGTTCAGCAATGAGCAGTTCTTC
cdr3_aa: CASSDFIGTGFSNEQFF

v_call: TRBV28
j_call: TRBJ2-5
clone_size: .
cdr3_length: 16
d_call: .
cdr3_nt: TGTGCCGGCAGTTTTTCGGTCACGCAAGAACAAGAGACCCAGTACTTC
cdr3_aa: CAGSFSVTQEQETQYF

v_call: TRBV20-1
j_call: TRBJ1-1
clone_size: few
cdr3_length: 13
d_call: .
cdr3_nt: TGCAGTGCTAGAGGCACGAACTCCTCTCCAGCTTTCTTT
cdr3_aa: CSARGTNSSPAFF

v_call: TRBV6-2/TRBV6-3
j_call: TRBJ2-5
clone_size: .
cdr3_length: 15
d_call: TRBD2
cdr3_nt: TGTGCCAGCAGTCTTCCCGCGGGACTAGCGGGAGAGCAGTACTTC
cdr3_aa: CASSLPAGLAGEQYF

v_call: TRBV20-1
j_call: TRBJ2-3
clone_size: few
cdr3_length: 13
d_call: .
cdr3_nt: TGCAGTGCTAGCGGGAGCGCCACAGATACGCAGTATTTT
cdr3_aa: CSASGSATDTQYF

v_call: TRBV7-8
j_call: TRBJ2-3
clone_size: .
cdr3_length: 16
d_call: TRBD2
cdr3_nt: TGTGCCAGCAGCGTTCCTTTAGCGGGGGGCACAGATACGCAGTATTTT
cdr3_aa: CASSVPLAGGTDTQYF

v_call: TRBV6-6
j_call: TRBJ1-1
clone_size: .
cdr3_length: 15
d_call: .
cdr3_nt: TGTGCCAGCAGTGTCGGACCCATAAGAGGGACTGAAGCTTTCTTT
cdr3_aa: CASSVGPIRGTEAFF

v_call: TRBV7-7
j_call: TRBJ2-5
clone_size: .
cdr3_length: 14
d_call: .
cdr3_nt: TGTGCTAGCAGTGTTCTAGGCAACCAAGAGACCCAGTACTTC
cdr3_aa: CASSVLGNQETQYF

v_call: TRBV5-1
j_call: TRBJ1-4
clone_size: .
cdr3_length: 15
d_call: .
cdr3_nt: TGCGCCAGCAGCTCCCTACAGACGGATAATGAAAAACTGTTTTTT
cdr3_aa: CASSSLQTDNEKLFF

v_call: TRBV29-1
j_call: TRBJ2-1
clone_size: few
cdr3_length: 15
d_call: .
cdr3_nt: TGCAGCGTTGAAGTATGGGATAGCTCCTACAATGAGCAGTTCTTC
cdr3_aa: CSVEVWDSSYNEQFF

v_call: TRBV4-3
j_call: TRBJ1-6
clone_size: .
cdr3_length: 16
d_call: .
cdr3_nt: TGCGCCAGCAGCCAAGAATCAAGGGCTAGGAATTCACCCCTCCACTTT
cdr3_aa: CASSQESRARNSPLHF

v_call: TRBV3-1
j_call: TRBJ2-5
clone_size: .
cdr3_length: 14
d_call: .
cdr3_nt: TGTGCCAGCAGCCAAGGATTTCCCCAAGAGACCCAGTACTTC
cdr3_aa: CASSQGFPQETQYF

v_call: TRBV7-2
j_call: TRBJ2-7
clone_size: few
cdr3_length: 14
d_call: TRBD2
cdr3_nt: TGTGCCAGCAGCTTTGGTAGCGGGGGTCGCGAGCAGTACTTC
cdr3_aa: CASSFGSGGREQYF

v_call: TRBV27
j_call: TRBJ1-1
clone_size: .
cdr3_length: 14
d_call: .
cdr3_nt: TGTGCCAGCAGCCCCAAGGGGTCGGCAACTGAAGCTTTCTTT
cdr3_aa: CASSPKGSATEAFF

v_call: TRBV9
j_call: TRBJ2-1
clone_size: many
cdr3_length: 15
d_call: .
cdr3_nt: TGTGCCAGCAGCGTAGATGGCGGGGTATACAATGAGCAGTTCTTC
cdr3_aa: CASSVDGGVYNEQFF

v_call: TRBV28
j_call: TRBJ2-7
clone_size: .
cdr3_length: 13
d_call: .
cdr3_nt: TGTGCCACCTACCCCCGGGGCGCCCACGAGCAGTACTTC
cdr3_aa: CATYPRGAHEQYF

v_call: TRBV10-3
j_call: TRBJ2-3
clone_size: .
cdr3_length: 13
d_call: .
cdr3_nt: TGTGCCGCCAGGCGAGTGTCCACAGATACGCAGTATTTT
cdr3_aa: CAARRVSTDTQYF

v_call: TRBV4-1
j_call: TRBJ2-1
clone_size: .
cdr3_length: 16
d_call: TRBD2
cdr3_nt: TGCGCCAGCAGCCAACTAGTGGCGGGGGGTCTAAATGAGCAGTTCTTC
cdr3_aa: CASSQLVAGGLNEQFF

v_call: TRBV29-1
j_call: TRBJ1-1
clone_size: few
cdr3_length: 17
d_call: TRBD1
cdr3_nt: TGCAGCGTAAAACTCGGGACAGGGGGTTTCATGAACACTGAAGCTTTCTTT
cdr3_aa: CSVKLGTGGFMNTEAFF

v_call: TRBV20-1
j_call: TRBJ2-3
clone_size: few
cdr3_length: 15
d_call: .
cdr3_nt: TGCAGTGCTAGACTGACGCATCTGGGGTCAGATACGCAGTATTTT
cdr3_aa: CSARLTHLGSDTQYF

v_call: TRBV20-1
j_call: TRBJ2-1
clone_size: .
cdr3_length: 17
d_call: .
cdr3_nt: TGCAGTGCTAGTAAGGTTCCAGGGGGGACTACCCACAATGAGCAGTTCTTC
cdr3_aa: CSASKVPGGTTHNEQFF

v_call: TRBV15
j_call: TRBJ1-5
clone_size: .
cdr3_length: 16
d_call: TRBD1
cdr3_nt: TGTGCCACCAGCGCTTTGGGACAGGGGGTCAATCAGCCCCAGCATTTT
cdr3_aa: CATSALGQGVNQPQHF

v_call: TRBV10-3
j_call: TRBJ2-1
clone_size: few
cdr3_length: 15
d_call: TRBD2
cdr3_nt: TGTGCCATCAGTGAACGGACTAGCGGGAGGGATGAGCAGTTCTTC
cdr3_aa: CAISERTSGRDEQFF

v_call: TRBV5-1
j_call: TRBJ1-6
clone_size: .
cdr3_length: 16
d_call: TRBD1
cdr3_nt: TGCGCCAGCAGCTACCGGCAGGGGGATTTTGGTTCACCCCTCCACTTT
cdr3_aa: CASSYRQGDFGSPLHF

v_call: TRBV3-1
j_call: TRBJ2-5
clone_size: once
cdr3_length: 17
d_call: .
cdr3_nt: TGTGCCAGCAGCCAAGGGCCTCTCGGAAGTGGTCAAGAGACCCAGTACTTC
cdr3_aa: CASSQGPLGSGQETQYF

v_call: TRBV4-2
j_call: TRBJ1-1
clone_size: .
cdr3_length: 14
d_call: .
cdr3_nt: TGTGCCAGCAGCCAACTAGGGACCGGCACTGAAGCTTTCTTT
cdr3_aa: CASSQLGTGTEAFF